This TCR beta chain was found in a study of T cell repertoires in cytomegalovirus infection. About the study: CMV infection plus the matching HLA type was flagged by public TCR beta signatures.

Turning to this clonotype: Its antigen is not known.

Each CDR3 protein gets one entry after TCRdb re-called the reads with MiXCR. The sample lists about 250,000 distinct CDR3 sequences; around 6.6% were seen once. General study results and limits: The ex vivo response was dominated by HLA-C-restricted CMV-specific TCR beta clonotypes. Identification of carriers of CMV plus the relevant HLA was achieved through cumulative public TCR beta family frequency.

Germline assignment: CDR1 GTSNPN and CDR2 SVGIG (reference sequence). Unmatched junction bases numbered 4, after V lost 0 bases and J lost 0 bases. The CDR3 extends over 15 amino acids. The clonotype was recovered from a human donor in good health (CMV status not recorded). Some clones in this sample may be carry-over from other donors' samples. The chain uses TRBV30 and TRBJ1-1; 7 bases align to TRBD1. The sequenced material came from PBMCs. CDR3 sequence reads: CAWSVWGTVNTEAFF. The CDR3 bases are TGTGCCTGGAGTGTATGGGGGACAGTGAACACTGAAGCTTTCTTT.